These 5 T cell receptor beta chains originate from one sample sequenced in a study of T cell responses to AZD1222 COVID-19 vaccine. Repertoires were generated with immunoSEQ multiplex PCR, while TCRdb's copy carries only in-frame clones and drops some. The sample holds some 55,000 clones, 70% to 90% seen once. The input for sequencing was peripheral blood, taken on day 0 of AZD1222 vaccination. The receptors originated from an adult in good health.

J is TRBJ2-1 and V is TRBV24-1; maybe TRBD2 (7 bases). Germline V gene data show CDR1 as KGHDR and CDR2 as SFDVKD. V was clipped by 3 bases and J by 4 bases, with 12 bases between them. The length of the CDR3 is 15 residues. For the CDR3, the DNA is TGTGCCACCAGTGATGGGGGGGCAGGTTACAATGAGCAGTTCTTC. Translating gives CATSDGGAGYNEQFF.

In its sample, this clone was seen once. This chain joins TRBV28 and TRBJ2-7; D possibly corresponds to TRBD1 (6 bases). The CDR3 contains 15 residues. The V gene lost 6 bases and the J gene lost 2 bases, with 17 bases spanning the gap. CDR1 and CDR2 (germline): MDHEN, SYDVKM. The CDR3 sequence is CASSYPQGTPYEQYF. The CDR3 DNA follows: TGTGCCAGCAGCTATCCACAGGGAACTCCCTACGAGCAGTACTTC.

This clone was recorded a few times. J is TRBJ1-1 and V is TRBV19; D unresolved. V was clipped by 8 bases and J by 0 bases, with 13 bases between them. Germline V gene lookup returns CDR1 LNHDA and CDR2 SQIVND (reference sequence). The CDR3 is 14 amino acids. The CDR3 DNA sequence: TGTGCCAGTGATAACCGGGATTTGAACACTGAAGCTTTCTTT. Protein product: CASDNRDLNTEAFF.

The chain employs TRBV6-2 or TRBV6-3 and TRBJ2-7; D perhaps matches TRBD1 (6 bases). Trimming pared 5 bases from V and 5 bases from J, leaving 19 bases between. Germline V gives CDR1 MNHEY, CDR2 SVGEGT. CDR3 size: 15 residues. CDR3 coding DNA: TGTGCCAGCAGTGCACAGGGATTCCGGGGACACGAGCAGTACTTC. Encoded protein: CASSAQGFRGHEQYF.

The chain recombines TRBV7-9 with TRBJ1-1; the match to TRBD1 covers 7 bases. The junction had 7 bases not matched to a gene; V was cut back by 5 bases and J by 1 base. Germline V CDR1 and CDR2: SEHNR, FQNEAQ (reference sequence). The CDR3 totals 15 residues. CDR3 residues: CASSPDRLGNTEAFF. The CDR3 DNA reads as TGTGCCAGCAGCCCGGACAGGCTCGGGAACACTGAAGCTTTCTTT.